The rows below give T cell receptor beta chains drawn from one sample of a study of T cells in Graves' hyperthyroidism and ophthalmopathy. MiXCR, run by TCRdb on the multiplex PCR reads, gives a single entry per CDR3 protein. The sample holds more than 500,000 distinct CDR3 sequences, around 42% seen once. Sequenced input: peripheral blood or thyroid tissue (not recorded which). These receptors all stem from an adult woman with Graves' disease, either hyperthyroidism or ophthalmopathy (not recorded which). Each CDR3 is given with its conserved first and last residue. Fields, in order: J gene, V gene, CDR3 length, D gene, clone size, CDR3 protein, CDR3 DNA. A D gene is named only where the DNA matches it firmly. Size tells how often a clone was seen (once, few, many) or the class of an expanded clone, and some rows leave it out.

j_gene: TRBJ2-7; v_gene: TRBV6-1; len: 14; d_gene: TRBD2; abundance: few; CDR3aa: CASITSGGTYEQYF; CDR3nt: TGTGCCAGCATAACTAGCGGGGGCACATACGAGCAGTACTTC
j_gene: TRBJ1-4; v_gene: TRBV12-3/TRBV12-4; len: 13; d_gene: -; abundance: few; CDR3aa: CASSWWGDEKLFF; CDR3nt: TGTGCCAGCAGTTGGTGGGGGGATGAAAAACTGTTTTTT
j_gene: TRBJ2-2; v_gene: TRBV12-3/TRBV12-4; len: 15; d_gene: TRBD2; abundance: few; CDR3aa: CASTRTSGVSGELFF; CDR3nt: TGTGCCAGCACCCGGACTAGCGGGGTTTCCGGGGAGCTGTTTTTT
j_gene: TRBJ1-4; v_gene: TRBV6-6; len: 17; d_gene: TRBD1; abundance: -; CDR3aa: CASSTKGGKATNEKLFF; CDR3nt: TGTGCCAGCAGCACAAAAGGGGGCAAGGCAACTAATGAAAAACTGTTTTTT
j_gene: TRBJ2-5; v_gene: TRBV24-1; len: 17; d_gene: TRBD2; abundance: many; CDR3aa: CATSDNLGLAGAETQYF; CDR3nt: TGTGCCACCAGTGACAATCTCGGACTAGCGGGAGCGGAGACCCAGTACTTC
j_gene: TRBJ1-6; v_gene: TRBV20-1; len: 14; d_gene: -; abundance: few; CDR3aa: CSASRGAVDSPLHF; CDR3nt: TGCAGTGCTAGTCGGGGCGCAGTAGATTCACCCCTCCACTTT
j_gene: TRBJ2-7; v_gene: TRBV20-1; len: 9; d_gene: -; abundance: -; CDR3aa: CSFRGEQYF; CDR3nt: TGCAGTTTCAGGGGCGAGCAGTACTTC
j_gene: TRBJ1-1; v_gene: TRBV5-1; len: 13; d_gene: TRBD1; abundance: -; CDR3aa: CASKAGGNNEQFF; CDR3nt: TGCGCCAGCAAGGCAGGGGGGAACAATGAGCAGTTCTTT
j_gene: TRBJ1-5; v_gene: TRBV2; len: 15; d_gene: -; abundance: few; CDR3aa: CASSEGQYSNQPQHF; CDR3nt: TGTGCCAGCAGTGAAGGACAGTATAGCAATCAGCCCCAGCATTTT
j_gene: TRBJ1-4; v_gene: TRBV7-8; len: 16; d_gene: -; abundance: -; CDR3aa: CASRLMGSQPDEKLFF; CDR3nt: TGTGCCAGCCGCTTGATGGGGTCACAACCAGATGAAAAACTGTTTTTT
j_gene: TRBJ2-7; v_gene: TRBV10-2; len: 13; d_gene: -; abundance: -; CDR3aa: CASIDMGSYEQYF; CDR3nt: TGCGCCAGCATTGACATGGGTTCCTACGAGCAGTACTTC
j_gene: TRBJ2-5; v_gene: TRBV4-1; len: 14; d_gene: -; abundance: many; CDR3aa: CASSSGLTLETQYF; CDR3nt: TGCGCCAGCAGCTCAGGGCTCACGCTGGAGACCCAGTACTTC
j_gene: TRBJ2-2; v_gene: TRBV10-3; len: 12; d_gene: -; abundance: -; CDR3aa: CATQLNTGELFF; CDR3nt: TGTGCCACCCAGCTGAACACCGGGGAGCTGTTTTTT
j_gene: TRBJ1-1; v_gene: TRBV29-1; len: 14; d_gene: -; abundance: few; CDR3aa: CSVTSQGMNTEAFF; CDR3nt: TGCAGCGTGACTTCGCAGGGCATGAACACTGAAGCTTTCTTT
j_gene: TRBJ2-7; v_gene: TRBV7-2; len: 12; d_gene: -; abundance: -; CDR3aa: CASSLTAREQYF; CDR3nt: TGTGCCAGCAGCTTAACAGCGAGGGAGCAGTACTTC
j_gene: TRBJ2-2; v_gene: TRBV27; len: 18; d_gene: TRBD2; abundance: -; CDR3aa: CASSSLGLAVTNTGELFF; CDR3nt: TGTGCCAGCAGTTCCCTGGGACTAGCGGTCACGAACACCGGGGAGCTGTTTTTT
j_gene: TRBJ1-1; v_gene: TRBV12-3/TRBV12-4; len: 15; d_gene: -; abundance: -; CDR3aa: CASSVGGYENTEAFF; CDR3nt: TGTGCCAGCAGCGTAGGAGGTTACGAGAACACTGAAGCTTTCTTT